This paragraph reports one T cell receptor beta chain. What antigen it recognizes has not been identified. No per-base quality is available; no much larger clone lies one base away. The germline V gene specifies SGHDT as CDR1 and YYEEEE as CDR2. The CDR3 sequence holds 14 residues, the cysteine and valine included. The entry retains the CDR3 DNA only, 42 bases that are in frame from base 1. V gives up 0 bases and J gives up 3 bases, and the segment between their germline ends measures 10 bases. Receptor libraries were prepared by the immunoSEQ multiplex PCR assay. For most patients, genomic DNA was subjected to high-throughput TCR-beta CDR3 sequencing by Adaptive Biotechnologies. The study's own analysis went as follows. Adaptive's ImmunoSEQ software was the source of the TCR sequencing data for about 18 patients, while a few other patients were processed with MiXCR and VDJtools. CDR3 nucleotide sequences shared between donor and recipient were removed because their origin could not be assigned. To count as alloreactive, a clone needed at least 2-fold expansion over unstimulated cells and a minimum CFSE-low frequency of 0.002% (template counts) or 0.001% (read counts). Clones detected in sequenced pre-transplant spleen, lymph node, or MLR CFSE-low populations of the donor or recipient were defined as mappable. Cumulative frequency of alloreactive clones was calculated as a percentage of all sequences weighted by copy number. TCRdb carries this immuneACCESS record with in-frame sequences only. Its versions omit some clonotypes, under half of them owing to an unresolved V gene in the studies checked, with the rest unexplained. The DNA gave D and trimming, while V, J and clone size come from that table. The sample table lists 95,000 to 100,000 clones, about 82% of them with a count of one. In total, the top ten clones hold almost 1.5% of the sample.

Blood samples were collected up to 4 times in the first month after transplant and then at least monthly when available. These data are taken from a study of graft-versus-host responses after intestinal transplantation (dated by TCRdb to about 2021). Broadly, across the study: Multivisceral, liver-intestinal, or isolated intestinal transplants were received by the recipients. Rather than going through the commercial service, samples from three later patients were sequenced in-house on an Illumina MiSeq and processed with MiXCR. After intestinal transplantation, graft-versus-host and host-versus-graft alloreactive T cell clones were followed in the graft, circulation and bone marrow using bulk TCR-beta CDR3 sequencing. All recipients received anti-thymocyte globulin induction followed by maintenance tacrolimus and steroids for around three years. The cohort enrolled some 24 intestinal transplant recipients, one of whom was a retransplant, and a few patients without pretransplant specimens were excluded. Alloreactive clones were identified by sequencing pre-transplant mixed lymphocyte reaction products and comparing these products with unstimulated pre-transplant donor and recipient T cells. Donor T cell macrochimerism was defined as a peak of at least 4% donor T cells among recipient peripheral blood mononuclear cells. The research as a whole found: Conclusions were limited by the relatively low number and heterogeneity of intestinal transplant patients. GvH clones were detected in recipient bone marrow, and some appeared earlier in ileal mucosa or blood, consistent with an intestinal mucosal origin. In patients with donor T cell macrochimerism, the allografts had high GvH to HvG T cell clonal ratios. Peak levels of circulating GvH clones were associated with declines in HvG clones early after transplant.

Here the chain combines TRBV5-6 and TRBJ2-7; a confident D gene designation cannot be given. The TCR originated in a human patient who received an intestinal transplant, so some T cells may come from the graft donor. Material: PBMCs, obtained 255 days after intestinal transplant. This receptor has the CDR3 CASSLETVYYEQYV. The sequenced DNA is TGTGCCAGCAGCTTGGAGACGGTCTACTACGAGCAGTACGTC.